The following is a T cell receptor beta chain sequence with its context. Its antigen remains unknown. Using around 200 ng DNA, about 30,000 T cell genomes, the sorted-subset replicate PCRs were run. Method: immunoSEQ multiplex PCR; TCRdb's copy keeps in-frame clones and lacks some. The table lists fewer than 3 million clones, 85% to 95% of them singletons. The sample originates from a study of shared clonotypes between healthy human individuals. Study in general: There were three CD4 naive, three CD4 memory, two CD8 naive and one CD8 memory plates per donor.

General study points: Genetic and exposure-history diversity was limited by the small donor number.

With 6 bases clipped from V and 1 base from J, the junction kept 0 bases outside the gene matches. Germline lookup yields CDR1 SNHLY and CDR2 FYNNEI. This CDR3 spans 13 amino acids. Every contributor of samples was a Caucasian grown-up residing in Nashville, Tennessee. The source of this sequence is a man between 18 and 29 years old in good health. Some clones in this sample may be carry-over from other donors' samples. The specimen sequenced was naive CD4+ T cells from PBMCs. Sample subset: CD45RA+ positively selected. V is TRBV2 and J is TRBJ2-1, with 7 bases fitting TRBD1. The CDR3 is CASRQGSYNEQFF. CDR3 coding DNA: TGTGCCAGCAGACAGGGGTCCTACAATGAGCAGTTCTTC.